This T cell receptor beta chain is drawn from a study of blood T cell repertoires in COVID-19 (dated by TCRdb to the early 2020s). Background for the entire study: The collaborator samples originated in the United States, Italy and Spain and spanned the acute and convalescent phases of COVID-19. The material from the prospective study consisted of cDNA or gDNA derived from T cells, B-cell-depleted T cells, or PBMCs. The repertoires were released in a freely available public database intended as a resource for research on the immune response to SARS-CoV-2. Sample metadata almost always included a de-identified subject ID, COVID-19 status, age in years and sex. The samples were drawn from two sources: the first 160 participants of the ongoing ImmuneRACE study, and over 950 subjects contributed by 6 global collaborators. Where available, HLA class I and class II types were obtained from metadata supplied by the sample provider rather than from assay-based typing. Subjects who had been exposed to COVID-19, were actively infected with it, or had recovered from it provided the deeply sampled blood TCRbeta repertoires that made up the dataset.

The germline V gene supplies CDR1 SGHTA and CDR2 FQGTGA. Including the terminal cysteine and phenylalanine, the CDR3 comprises 13 residues. Only CDR3 DNA is held: 39 bases, read in frame from base 1. V is cut back by 5 bases and J by 7 bases, with 5 bases in the junction unmatched. One collaborating source in Seattle enrolled patients during active infection and followed them longitudinally through the course of disease. Each collaborating institution followed its own protocols to collect whole blood in K2EDTA tubes. For TCRbeta analysis, collaborator samples were shipped as frozen whole blood, as isolated PBMCs, or as DNA extracted from either sample type. Overall results and qualifications from the work: Clinical and demographic metadata were provided uncurated, with the amount varying by source and participant.

A word on this clone: It has no known antigen specificity. Nothing much larger sits one base from this clone, and base qualities are not available.

TCRbeta CDR3 regions were amplified from genomic DNA using the immunoSEQ Assay, a bias-controlled multiplex PCR. Per the original workflow: The number of nucleated cells in each sample was estimated by amplification of reference gene primers within the assay. To quantify the absolute abundance of each unique TCRbeta CDR3 rearrangement, sequence reads were collapsed and filtered. For each sample, productive Simpson clonality was calculated by taking the square root of Simpson's diversity index across productive rearrangements. TCRdb mirrors the immuneACCESS table, restricted to in-frame sequences. Some clones are absent from its copies; in checked studies, under half trace to an unresolved V gene, and the reason for the others is unknown. V, J and clone size reflect that table, while D and trimming were determined from the DNA. Here the sample has over 150,000 clones; 85% to 90% occur a single time. The top ten hold about 12% of the sample.

The TCR originated in a woman aged 70-85 years with COVID-19, enrolled during active disease. The chain joins TRBV7-3 to TRBJ2-1; TRBD2 aligns with 7 central bases. The sample taken for sequencing was peripheral blood. The DNA sequence follows: TGTGCCAGCAGCCTCGGACTAGGGAATGAGCAGTTCTTC. This yields the protein CASSLGLGNEQFF. Reference TRBV7-3 and TRBJ2-1 genes cover what lies past the CDR3, so the full variable domain is GAGVSQTPSNKVTEKGKYVELRCDPISGHTALYWYRQSLGQGPEFLIYFQGTGAADDSGLPNDRFFAVRPEGSVSTLKIQRTERGDSAVYLCASSLGLGNEQFFGPGTRLTVL.